The 5 T cell receptor beta chains in this list originate from one sample, sequenced in a study of T cells in Graves' hyperthyroidism and ophthalmopathy. Authors of the study amplified TCR beta CDR3 regions from RNA transcripts. The HTBI primer set drove a first-round RT-PCR of the TCR CDR3. TCRdb processed the multiplex PCR reads anew with MiXCR; each CDR3 protein has one entry. The sample includes fewer than 700,000 distinct CDR3 sequences, 17% of them seen just once. The sequenced sample consisted of blood. These TCRs come from a woman between 18 and 29 years old with Graves' ophthalmopathy.

Details on this clonotype: This could be a read error, since a much larger clone is one nucleotide away. The chain is built from TRBV7-9 and TRBJ2-3; 12 bases are a match to TRBD2. The trim removed 5 bases at V and 3 bases at J, leaving 9 bases unmatched. The CDR3 is 17 residues long. Germline V gene data show CDR1 as SEHNR and CDR2 as FQNEAQ (reference sequence). The DNA of the CDR3 is TGTGCCAGCAGCCCTCGACTAGCGGGAGACTGGACAGATACGCAGTATTTT. Translating it yields CASSPRLAGDWTDTQYF.

This clonotype was detected ten times or more. V usage is TRBV9 and J usage is TRBJ2-3, with D uncertain. Between the trimmed V and J ends, which lost 0 bases and 2 bases, there was a span of 7 bases. Germline values: CDR1 SGDLS, CDR2 YYNGEE. The CDR3 consists of 14 residues. CDR3 nucleotide sequence: TGTGCCAGCAGCGTAGGACGGAACACAGATACGCAGTATTTT. Translated: CASSVGRNTDTQYF.

This clonotype has just a few counts. V usage is TRBV27 and J usage is TRBJ2-3; 7 bases match TRBD1. Trimming removed 0 bases from V and 7 bases from J; junction bases left unmatched: 4. CDR3 length equals 14 residues. Germline V gene sequence: CDR1 MNHEY, CDR2 SMNVEV (reference sequence). The CDR3 DNA reads as TGTGCCAGCAGTTTATCGGCAGGGGGTCATACGCAGTATTTT. Its translation is CASSLSAGGHTQYF.

This clonotype was observed a few times. The chain links TRBV7-9 to TRBJ1-4; 9 bases align to TRBD1. The CDR3 totals 16 residues. The germline gives CDR1 SEHNR, CDR2 FQNEAQ (reference sequence). J gave up 7 bases and V 4 bases, and 10 bases lay outside the gene matches. The CDR3 reads CASSSSRTGVFEKLFF. CDR3 nucleotide sequence: TGTGCCAGCAGCTCTAGCCGGACAGGGGTTTTTGAAAAACTGTTTTTT.

This clonotype has more than one count but fewer than ten. J is TRBJ2-3 and V is TRBV5-1; a weak D match, TRBD2 (6 bases). Germline V gene sequence: CDR1 SGHRS, CDR2 YFSETQ. The CDR3 has 14 amino acids. V was pared by 4 bases and J by 3 bases, with 12 bases between. This CDR3 reads CASSLGTVTDTQYF. The CDR3 nucleotides are TGCGCCAGCAGCCTCGGGACTGTTACAGATACGCAGTATTTT.